This TCR beta chain was retrieved from a study of control samples from healthy donors and cancer patients. This CDR3 has 14 amino acids. Germline V gene sequence: CDR1 SEHNR, CDR2 FQNEAQ (reference sequence). V was trimmed by 1 base and J by 7 bases, leaving 8 bases between them. The protocol was immunoSEQ multiplex PCR, while the TCRdb copy is restricted to in-frame clones and leaves out a portion. The sample consists of tens of thousands of clones, about 88% of them appearing once. The rearrangement uses TRBV7-9 and TRBJ1-6, with D maybe TRBD1 (5 bases). The sample taken for sequencing was blood. The clonotype comes from a woman in her 70s in good health. CDR3 DNA: TGTGCCAGCAGCTTAGGGGGGAGGAATTCACCCCTCCACTTT. It encodes CASSLGGRNSPLHF.